These 7 T cell receptor beta chains came from one sample sequenced in a study of blood T cells in healthy people across ages. The second PCR ran about 6 to 12 cycles with a sample-barcoded 5' primer and J-beta primers. MiXCR was run by TCRdb on the 5' RACE reads, yielding one entry per CDR3 protein. The sample comprises hundreds of thousands of distinct CDR3 sequences, 40% to 45% of which are singletons, and 20% to 25% rests with the top ten. The sequenced material came from blood. The receptors stem from a woman aged 60-75 years in good health.

This chain links TRBV12-3 or TRBV12-4 with TRBJ2-3; D remains ambiguous. V dropped 0 bases and J dropped 12 bases, with 10 bases sitting between them. The CDR3 length is 12 residues. DNA of the CDR3: TGTGCCAGCAGTTTAGCCGGGTCAACTCAGTATTTT. This translates into CASSLAGSTQYF.

The rearrangement joins TRBV5-1 to TRBJ1-4; 7 bases are shared with TRBD1. Germline CDR1 is SGHRS and CDR2 is YFSETQ. CDR3 length: 15 amino acids. J was trimmed by 4 bases and V by 4 bases; bases with no gene match: 7. The DNA of the CDR3 is TGCGCCAGCAGCGAGGGACAGCTTAGTAATGAAAAACTGTTTTTT. This translates into CASSEGQLSNEKLFF.

This clonotype has just one count. V and J are TRBV3-1 and TRBJ2-7; 10 bases are a match to TRBD1. Germline V gene lookup returns CDR1 LGHDT and CDR2 YNNKEL (reference sequence). The CDR3 totals 19 residues. V lost 2 bases to trimming and J lost 7 bases; unmatched junction nucleotides: 20. CDR3 nucleotides: TGTGCCAGCAGCCAAACAAAGGGACAGGGGTACCTAGAGGCCTTGGAGCAGTACTTC. Translated: CASSQTKGQGYLEALEQYF.

V gene TRBV15 combines with J gene TRBJ2-2, with 7 bases identical to TRBD1. The trim removed 3 bases at V and 5 bases at J, leaving 6 bases unmatched. The CDR3 is made up of 15 amino acids. Germline values: CDR1 LNHNV, CDR2 YYDKDF (reference sequence). CDR3 protein: CATSSDRVVTGELFF. Written as DNA, the CDR3 is TGTGCCACCAGCAGTGACAGGGTGGTTACCGGGGAGCTGTTTTTT.

The gene calls are TRBV6-5 and TRBJ2-2; D is perhaps TRBD2 (6 bases). CDR3 length: 13 amino acids. Trimming left V 8 bases short and J 5 bases short, with 12 bases between. Germline V lookup: CDR1 MNHEY, CDR2 SVGAGI. DNA of the CDR3: TGTGCCAGCGGGGGGACTCCGACCGGGGAGCTGTTTTTT. This codes for CASGGTPTGELFF.

Notes on this clonotype: A much larger clone is a single base away; this may be a read error. The chain links TRBV5-1 to TRBJ2-3, with D uncertain. This CDR3 has 15 residues. Per germline, CDR1 SGHRS and CDR2 YFSETQ. CDR3 residues: CAGSSGPDRSDTQYF. CDR3 DNA: TGCGCCGGCAGCTCCGGACCAGACCGGTCAGATACGCAGTATTTT.

The chain couples TRBV6-6 to TRBJ1-2; perhaps TRBD1 as D (5 bases). CDR1 is MNHNY, CDR2 SVGAGI, per germline (reference sequence). Trimming left V 7 bases short and J 6 bases short, with 15 bases between. This CDR3 is 13 amino acids long. The CDR3 nucleotides are TGTGCCAGCAACCCATCGGGGGGACATGGCTACACCTTC. Amino acids: CASNPSGGHGYTF.